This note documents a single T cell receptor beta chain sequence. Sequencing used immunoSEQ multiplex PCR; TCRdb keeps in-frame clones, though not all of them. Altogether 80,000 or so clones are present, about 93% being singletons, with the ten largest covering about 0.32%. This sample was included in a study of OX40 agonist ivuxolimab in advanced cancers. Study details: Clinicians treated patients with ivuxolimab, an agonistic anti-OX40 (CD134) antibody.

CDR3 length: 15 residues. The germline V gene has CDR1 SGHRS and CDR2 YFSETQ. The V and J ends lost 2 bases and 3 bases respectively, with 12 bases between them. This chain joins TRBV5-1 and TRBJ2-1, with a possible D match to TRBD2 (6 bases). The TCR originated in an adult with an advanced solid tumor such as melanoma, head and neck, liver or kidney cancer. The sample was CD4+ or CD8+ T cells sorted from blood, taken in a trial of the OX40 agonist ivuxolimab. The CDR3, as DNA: TGCGCCAGCAGCTTACCCGGGACTCACTACAATGAGCAGTTCTTC. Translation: CASSLPGTHYNEQFF.